This T cell receptor beta chain emerged from a study of blood T cell repertoires in COVID-19. In the study overall: Material from acute and convalescent COVID-19 was sourced from the United States, Italy and Spain. Sources were T cells, B-cell-depleted T cells, or PBMCs; the material itself was cDNA or gDNA.

In the authors' workflow: From reference gene primer amplification, estimates of nucleated cell counts were derived. Sequencing used immunoSEQ multiplex PCR; TCRdb keeps in-frame clones, though not all of them. V and J calls and clone size are copied from that table; D and trimming were computed from the DNA. Among fewer than 80,000 clones, 79% were seen once, and the ten largest hold about 5%. The CDR3 sequence is 14 residues long. V was clipped by 2 bases and J by 5 bases; unmatched bases: 5. Germline V lookup: CDR1 SGHRS, CDR2 YFSETQ. Specimen: peripheral blood. This sequence joins TRBV5-1 and TRBJ2-7; the match to TRBD1 covers 9 bases. The sequence was obtained from a woman of 80 years or more with active or convalescent COVID-19. The CDR3 nucleotides are TGCGCCAGCAGCTTCGGACAGGGGAATAACGAGCAGTACTTC. It is translated as CASSFGQGNNEQYF.